This passage covers 19 T cell receptor beta chains from one sample sequenced in a study of T-cell reconstitution after alpha-beta-depleted transplantation in children. Unique molecular identifiers were incorporated when the TCRbeta library was constructed. TCRdb analysed the PCR reads with MiXCR anew, one entry per CDR3 protein. The sample yields around 960,000 distinct CDR3 sequences, 25% to 35% seen once. Material: PBMCs, mostly from graft donor cells, obtained 360 days after TCRalphabeta/CD19-depleted stem cell transplant. The origin of the receptors is a boy under two years old who had a stem cell transplant for SCID, so the T cells may come from the graft donor.

The V call is TRBV7-2, the J call TRBJ2-1, with 8 bases matching TRBD2. Germline-derived CDR1 and CDR2 are SGHTA and FQGNSA. J was trimmed by 4 bases and V by 1 base; bases with no gene match: 6. This CDR3 comprises 16 residues. DNA of the CDR3: TGTGCCAGCAGCTTAGAGCGGGGGCAAGGATACAATGAGCAGTTCTTC. It codes for CASSLERGQGYNEQFF.

This clonotype was detected a few times. This chain uses TRBV20-1 with TRBJ2-1; D is ambiguous. CDR3 length: 13 amino acids. Trimming left V 2 bases short and J 6 bases short, with 11 bases between. Germline assignment: CDR1 DFQATT and CDR2 SNEGSKA (reference sequence). The CDR3: CSARSRRSNEQFF. In nucleotides, the CDR3 is TGCAGTGCTAGATCACGGCGGAGCAATGAGCAGTTCTTC.

This clonotype was counted a few times. The rearrangement links TRBV12-3 or TRBV12-4 to TRBJ2-7, with D possibly being TRBD1 or TRBD2 (5 bases each). The V end was cut by 4 bases, the J end by 2 bases, with 15 bases between. The CDR3 totals 15 residues. In DNA, the CDR3 is TGTGCCAGCAGTTGGGACCGGACCCAAACCTACGAGCAGTACTTC. It specifies CASSWDRTQTYEQYF.

A few counts support this clonotype. This chain uses TRBV20-1 with TRBJ2-1, with D possibly being TRBD2 (7 bases). Germline assignment: CDR1 DFQATT and CDR2 SNEGSKA (reference sequence). The CDR3 consists of 12 residues. V was shortened by 7 bases and J by 12 bases, with 19 bases between the two germline ends. The DNA of the CDR3 is TGCAGTGGCGAGGGGGGGGCTGGGGTGCAGTTCTTC. This codes for CSGEGGAGVQFF.

A few counts support this clonotype. This chain uses TRBV12-3 or TRBV12-4 with TRBJ2-7; maybe TRBD1 (5 bases). V lost 2 bases to trimming and J lost 6 bases, with 8 bases between them. The CDR3 has 12 amino acids. The CDR3 DNA follows: TGTGCCAGCAGTTTACAGGGCACCGAGCAGTACTTC. Its protein product is CASSLQGTEQYF.

V is TRBV10-2 and J is TRBJ1-5, with a possible D match to TRBD1 (5 bases). This CDR3 is built from 16 residues. Germline loops: CDR1 WSHSY, CDR2 SAAADI. Trimming took 1 base from V and 0 from J, leaving 10 bases between them. The CDR3 is CASSEYGRVSNQPQHF. The DNA for the CDR3 is TGCGCCAGCAGTGAGTATGGCAGGGTTAGCAATCAGCCCCAGCATTTT.

The rearrangement uses TRBV4-1 and TRBJ1-5; 9 bases are a match to TRBD1. With 1 base clipped from V and 5 bases from J, the junction kept 9 bases outside the gene matches. Germline values: CDR1 MGHRA, CDR2 YSYEKL. This CDR3 is built from 17 residues. CDR3 region: CASSQVQGAAGDQPQHF. The CDR3 nucleotides read TGCGCCAGCAGCCAAGTACAGGGGGCGGCTGGGGATCAGCCCCAGCATTTT.

This clonotype was detected only a few times. CDR3 in DNA: TGTGCCAGCAGCCCCAGGGACAGGGGATGGAGTGAAAAACTGTTTTTT. The encoded protein is CASSPRDRGWSEKLFF. V usage is TRBV7-9 and J usage is TRBJ1-4; 10 bases agree with TRBD1. The V gene end was trimmed by 5 bases and the J gene end by 7 bases; junction bases not matched to a gene: 10. This CDR3 region has 16 residues. Per the germline V gene, CDR1 is SEHNR and CDR2 is FQNEAQ (reference sequence).

This clonotype was observed a few times. This sequence joins TRBV6-1 and TRBJ2-3; 8 bases agree with TRBD2. Trimming cost V 6 bases and J 2 bases; bases outside gene matches: 4. The CDR3 has 14 residues. Germline V gene lookup returns CDR1 MNHNS and CDR2 SASEGT. In DNA, the CDR3 is TGTGCCAGCAGCCCTAGCGGGCACACAGATACGCAGTATTTT. Translating it yields CASSPSGHTDTQYF.

A few counts support this clonotype. The V gene is TRBV9, the J gene TRBJ2-1, with a tentative D call TRBD2 (6 bases). CDR3 size: 16 residues. V lost 2 bases and J 2 bases, leaving 14 bases between the germline ends. Germline loops: CDR1 SGDLS, CDR2 YYNGEE. CDR3: CASSVSGGGTYNEQFF. In DNA, the CDR3 is TGTGCCAGCAGCGTTTCCGGGGGAGGCACCTACAATGAGCAGTTCTTC.

The table lists this clonotype with many counts. The chain is built from TRBV5-6 and TRBJ2-3; the D is unclear. Per the germline V gene, CDR1 is SGHDT and CDR2 is YYEEEE. The CDR3 is 14 residues long. With 1 base removed from V and 6 bases from J, the gap between germline ends came to 12 bases. CDR3 sequence (DNA): TGTGCCAGCAGCTTGCGCAGTTCACATGATACGCAGTATTTT. Translated: CASSLRSSHDTQYF.

The chain combines TRBV6-2 or TRBV6-3 with TRBJ2-6, with D possibly being TRBD1 or TRBD2 (5 bases each). The CDR3 has 20 amino acids. The V end was cut by 3 bases, the J end by 0 bases, with 21 bases between. In germline, CDR1 is MNHEY, CDR2 SVGEGT. CDR3 nucleotides: TGTGCCAGCAGTTATCATGTCGGGACCGCGACGCTCTCTGGGGCCAACGTCCTGACTTTC. Protein product: CASSYHVGTATLSGANVLTF.

The chain joins TRBV5-1 to TRBJ2-1; the match to TRBD2 covers 14 bases. This CDR3 contains 18 residues. Germline V gene data show CDR1 as SGHRS and CDR2 as YFSETQ. V gave up 4 bases and J gave up 0 bases; unmatched junction bases: 6. Here the CDR3 reads CASSDGLAGGRSYNEQFF. As DNA, the CDR3 is TGCGCCAGCAGCGACGGACTAGCGGGGGGCCGCTCCTACAATGAGCAGTTCTTC.

This clonotype showed up just a few times. CDR3 sequence (DNA): TGCGCCAGCAGCTTAGGAATGGACTTCAATGAGCAGTTCTTC. It codes for CASSLGMDFNEQFF. The chain uses TRBV5-1 and TRBJ2-1; a possible D gene is TRBD2 (5 bases). With 2 bases removed from V and 6 bases from J, the gap between germline ends came to 12 bases. Germline-derived CDR1 and CDR2 are SGHRS and YFSETQ. The CDR3 extends over 14 amino acids.

The V and J genes are TRBV18 and TRBJ2-1, with TRBD1 as a possible D gene (5 bases). The CDR3 runs to 16 residues. Germline V CDR1 and CDR2: KGHSH, LQKENI. V gave up 3 bases and J gave up 7 bases, with 19 bases separating them. CDR3: CASSPRQSPIINEQFF. CDR3 coding DNA: TGTGCCAGCTCACCCCGACAGAGTCCGATAATTAATGAGCAGTTCTTC.

In this sample, this clonotype turned up a few times. J is TRBJ2-1 and V is TRBV20-1; TRBD2 matches 10 bases. The CDR3 extends over 15 amino acids. The germline V gene encodes CDR1 DFQATT and CDR2 SNEGSKA (reference sequence). With V trimmed by 0 bases and J by 8 bases, 7 bases remained unmatched. Here the CDR3 reads CSARDLSGGWDEQFF. The CDR3 DNA reads as TGCAGTGCTAGAGATCTTAGCGGGGGGTGGGATGAGCAGTTCTTC.

This clonotype was picked up a small number of times. The rearrangement joins TRBV28 to TRBJ1-4; unclear D gene. CDR3 length: 14 residues. V was shortened by 1 base and J by 4 bases, with 7 bases between the two germline ends. Germline V gene sequence: CDR1 MDHEN, CDR2 SYDVKM. CDR3: CASSLSASNEKLFF. The CDR3 bases are TGTGCCAGCAGTTTATCGGCCAGTAATGAAAAACTGTTTTTT.

In this sample, this clonotype turned up a few times. This chain connects TRBV20-1 to TRBJ2-2; 9 nucleotides line up with TRBD1. This CDR3 is built from 14 residues. Germline V gives CDR1 DFQATT, CDR2 SNEGSKA (reference sequence). V lost 5 bases, J lost 7 bases, and 8 bases stayed unmatched. The CDR3 DNA follows: TGCAGTGCTCGAGGACAGGGGAAAGTCGGGGAGCTGTTTTTT. Translation: CSARGQGKVGELFF.

This chain connects TRBV5-1 to TRBJ2-4, with D maybe TRBD1 (6 bases). Germline V gene lookup returns CDR1 SGHRS and CDR2 YFSETQ. Trimming stripped 2 bases from V and 4 bases from J, with 7 bases between. CDR3 length equals 13 residues. CDR3 nucleotides: TGCGCCAGCAGCTTCGGACAGAAAAACATTCAGTACTTC. Protein: CASSFGQKNIQYF.